A single sample gave rise to the 9 T cell receptor beta chains below, sequenced in a study of Graves' ophthalmopathy and Graves' hyperthyroidism listed by TCRdb under 2018. The sample was run on an Illumina HiSeq 2000. For repertoire sequencing, TCR beta CDR3 regions were amplified from RNA transcripts. The first round of RT-PCR was done with HTBI primers and the Qiagen OneStep RT-PCR kit, and was followed by a second round of multiplex PCR, then size selection and purification. Clones were called with MiXCR by TCRdb after fastp trimmed the public reads at Q25, and only in-frame beta chains were retained. A single entry per CDR3 protein holds the most common genes and DNA from its merged rows. This sample gives about 700,000 distinct CDR3 sequences in total; under 50% of them show up just once. The top ten constitute over 2.5% of the sample. The specimen sequenced was peripheral blood. The receptor source for this set is an adult man with Graves' ophthalmopathy.

This clonotype has just a few counts. This sequence joins TRBV24-1 and TRBJ2-1, with D uncertain. Per germline, CDR1 KGHDR and CDR2 SFDVKD. The CDR3 has 11 amino acids. Trimming removed 9 bases from V and 5 bases from J, with 7 bases in between. CDR3 amino acids: CATRRNNEQFF. In nucleotides, the CDR3 is TGTGCCACCCGCCGGAACAATGAGCAGTTCTTC.

This clonotype was recorded at least ten times. The chain carries TRBV7-9 and TRBJ1-5; D is possibly TRBD1 (6 bases). Germline CDR1 reads SEHNR; CDR2 reads FQNEAQ (reference sequence). CDR3 size: 12 residues. Between the trimmed V and J ends, which lost 5 bases and 7 bases, there was a span of 9 bases. CDR3: CASSPQGQPQHF. The CDR3, as DNA: TGTGCCAGCAGCCCTCAGGGGCAGCCCCAGCATTTT. The full variable domain, rest sourced from reference TRBV7-9 and TRBJ1-5, is DTGVSQNPRHKITKRGQNVTFRCDPISEHNRLYWYRQTLGQGPEFLTYFQNEAQLEKSRLLSDRFSAERPKGSFSTLEIQRTEQGDSAMYLCASSPQGQPQHFGDGTRLSIL.

V is TRBV10-3 and J is TRBJ1-2; no clear D gene. Germline values: CDR1 ENHRY, CDR2 SYGVKD. The germline V and J ends were trimmed by 3 bases and 5 bases, with 7 bases remaining between them. This CDR3 is built from 12 residues. The CDR3 DNA reads as TGTGCCATCAGTGAAACCGGGTATGGCTACACCTTC. Amino acid sequence: CAISETGYGYTF.

This clonotype has ten or more counts. The rearrangement links TRBV6-4 to TRBJ1-6, with a possible D match to TRBD1 (5 bases). The CDR3 is made up of 13 amino acids. Looked up from germline, CDR1 is MRHNA and CDR2 is SNTAGT. V lost 3 bases and J lost 6, with 6 bases in between. The CDR3 sequence is CASSEGPNSPLHF. DNA for the CDR3: TGTGCCAGCAGTGAGGGGCCTAATTCACCCCTCCACTTT.

Many counts were recorded for this clonotype. This sequence joins TRBV7-9 and TRBJ1-5, with D hard to call. Germline V gives CDR1 SEHNR, CDR2 FQNEAQ (reference sequence). The CDR3 sequence is 15 residues long. The V and J ends lost 2 bases and 2 bases respectively, with 10 bases between them. The CDR3 nucleotides are TGTGCCAGCAGCTTATCGGGTGTTCGCAATCAGCCCCAGCATTTT. Translating it yields CASSLSGVRNQPQHF.

V gene TRBV5-4 combines with J gene TRBJ2-5; 9 bases are a match to TRBD1. CDR1 SGHNT and CDR2 YYREEE come from the germline V gene (reference sequence). V was clipped by 8 bases and J by 5 bases; unmatched bases: 10. The CDR3 runs 14 residues. CDR3 sequence (DNA): TGTGCCAGTAGAAAAGGACAGGGGAGCGAGACCCAGTACTTC. Amino acid sequence: CASRKGQGSETQYF.

This clonotype was detected many times. The J gene is TRBJ1-5, the V gene TRBV10-2, with no clear D. Germline loops: CDR1 WSHSY, CDR2 SAAADI. The CDR3 loop spans 13 amino acids. V shed 2 bases and J shed 3 bases, with 5 bases lying between them. The chain's CDR3 is CASSEGFNQPQHF. The CDR3 region has the DNA TGCGCCAGCAGTGAGGGTTTCAATCAGCCCCAGCATTTT.

The gene calls are TRBV29-1 and TRBJ2-5, with TRBD2 identical over 12 bases. CDR3 size: 14 residues. J lost 4 bases, V lost 3 bases, and 3 bases had no gene match. Per germline, CDR1 SQVTM and CDR2 ANQGSEA. CDR3 in amino acids: CSVETSGSGETQYF. The CDR3 nucleotides are TGCAGCGTTGAGACTAGCGGGAGTGGAGAGACCCAGTACTTC.

This clonotype has a handful of counts. The rearrangement joins TRBV7-9 to TRBJ1-3, with TRBD1 matching 7 bases. Germline V gives CDR1 SEHNR, CDR2 FQNEAQ (reference sequence). Trimming removed 1 base from V and 0 bases from J; junction bases left unmatched: 3. This CDR3 contains 16 residues. Here the CDR3 DNA reads TGTGCCAGCAGCTTAGAACAGGGGTCCTCTGGAAACACCATATATTTT. Residues: CASSLEQGSSGNTIYF.